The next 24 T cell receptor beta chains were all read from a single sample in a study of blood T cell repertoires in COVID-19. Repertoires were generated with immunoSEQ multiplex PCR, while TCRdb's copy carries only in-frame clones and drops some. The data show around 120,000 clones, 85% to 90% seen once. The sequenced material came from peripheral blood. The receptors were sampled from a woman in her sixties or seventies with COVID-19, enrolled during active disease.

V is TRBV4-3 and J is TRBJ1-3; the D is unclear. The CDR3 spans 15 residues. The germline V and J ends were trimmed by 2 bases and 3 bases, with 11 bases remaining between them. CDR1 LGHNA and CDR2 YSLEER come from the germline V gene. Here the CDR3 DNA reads TGCGCCAGCAGCCAAACGGCGGTGGATGGAAACACCATATATTTT. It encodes CASSQTAVDGNTIYF.

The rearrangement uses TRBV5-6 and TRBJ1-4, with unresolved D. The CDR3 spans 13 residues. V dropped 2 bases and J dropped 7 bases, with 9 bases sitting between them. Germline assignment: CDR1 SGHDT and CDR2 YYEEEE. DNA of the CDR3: TGTGCCAGCAGCTTTGGGTACAGTGAAAAACTGTTTTTT. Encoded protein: CASSFGYSEKLFF. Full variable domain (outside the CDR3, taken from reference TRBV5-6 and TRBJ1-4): DAGVTQSPTHLIKTRGQQVTLRCSPKSGHDTVSWYQQALGQGPQFIFQYYEEEERQRGNFPDRFSGHQFPNYSSELNVNALLLGDSALYLCASSFGYSEKLFFGSGTQLSVL.

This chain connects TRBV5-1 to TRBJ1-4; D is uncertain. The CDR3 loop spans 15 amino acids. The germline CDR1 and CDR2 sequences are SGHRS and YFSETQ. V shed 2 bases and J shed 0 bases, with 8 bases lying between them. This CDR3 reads CASSFTAATNEKLFF. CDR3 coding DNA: TGCGCCAGCAGCTTTACAGCTGCAACTAATGAAAAACTGTTTTTT.

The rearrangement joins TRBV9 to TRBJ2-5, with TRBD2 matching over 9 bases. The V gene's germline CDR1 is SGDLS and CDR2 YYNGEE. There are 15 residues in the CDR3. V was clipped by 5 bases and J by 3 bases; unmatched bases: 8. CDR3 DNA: TGTGCCAGCAGTAGGGCGGGGGGGCTTAAAGAGACCCAGTACTTC. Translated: CASSRAGGLKETQYF. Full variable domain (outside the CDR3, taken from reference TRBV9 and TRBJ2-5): DSGVTQTPKHLITATGQRVTLRCSPRSGDLSVYWYQQSLDQGLQFLIQYYNGEERAKGNILERFSAQQFPDLHSELNLSSLELGDSALYFCASSRAGGLKETQYFGPGTRLLVL.

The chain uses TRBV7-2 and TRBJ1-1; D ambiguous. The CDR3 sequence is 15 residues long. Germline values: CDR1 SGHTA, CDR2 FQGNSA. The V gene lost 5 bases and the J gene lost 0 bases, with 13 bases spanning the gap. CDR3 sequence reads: CASSLEPTMNTEAFF. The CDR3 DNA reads TGTGCCAGCAGCCTAGAGCCCACCATGAACACTGAAGCTTTCTTT. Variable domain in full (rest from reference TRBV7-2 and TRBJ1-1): GAGVSQSPSNKVTEKGKDVELRCDPISGHTALYWYRQSLGQGLEFLIYFQGNSAPDKSGLPSDRFSAERTGGSVSTLTIQRTQQEDSAVYLCASSLEPTMNTEAFFGQGTRLTVV.

The CDR3 spells CASRKGRGDEQFF. The CDR3 nucleotides read TGTGCCAGCAGGAAGGGGCGTGGGGATGAGCAGTTCTTC. The chain links TRBV2 to TRBJ2-1, with D possibly matching TRBD1 (5 bases). The V gene's germline CDR1 is SNHLY and CDR2 FYNNEI. Trimming took 6 bases from V and 8 from J, leaving 14 bases between them. There are 13 residues in the CDR3. Variable domain in full (rest from reference TRBV2 and TRBJ2-1): EPEVTQTPSHQVTQMGQEVILRCVPISNHLYFYWYRQILGQKVEFLVSFYNNEISEKSEIFDDQFSVERPDGSNFTLKIRSTKLEDSAMYFCASRKGRGDEQFFGPGTRLTVL.

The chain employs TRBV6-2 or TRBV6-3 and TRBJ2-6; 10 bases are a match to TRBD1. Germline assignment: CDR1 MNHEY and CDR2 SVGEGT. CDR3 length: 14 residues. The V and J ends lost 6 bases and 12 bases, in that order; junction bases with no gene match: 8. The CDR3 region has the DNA TGTGCCAGCAGCCAAGGGACAGGGGCAAGCGTCCTGACTTTC. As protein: CASSQGTGASVLTF.

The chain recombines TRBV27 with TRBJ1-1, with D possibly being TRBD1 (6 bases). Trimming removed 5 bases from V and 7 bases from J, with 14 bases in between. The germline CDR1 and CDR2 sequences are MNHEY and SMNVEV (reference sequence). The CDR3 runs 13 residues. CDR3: CASSQLQGIEAFF. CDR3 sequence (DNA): TGTGCCAGCAGTCAACTACAGGGAATTGAAGCTTTCTTT.

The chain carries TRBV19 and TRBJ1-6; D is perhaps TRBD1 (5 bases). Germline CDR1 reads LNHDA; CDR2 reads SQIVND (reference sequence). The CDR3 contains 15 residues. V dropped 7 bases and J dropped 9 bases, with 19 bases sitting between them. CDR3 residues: CASTKGARNLSPLHF. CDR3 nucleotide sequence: TGTGCCAGTACCAAAGGGGCAAGGAACCTTTCACCCCTCCACTTT.

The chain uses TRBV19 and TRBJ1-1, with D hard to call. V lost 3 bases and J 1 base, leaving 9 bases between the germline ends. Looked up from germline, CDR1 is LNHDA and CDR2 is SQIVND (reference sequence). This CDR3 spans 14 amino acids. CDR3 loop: CASSMANRNTEAFF. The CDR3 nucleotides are TGTGCCAGTAGTATGGCCAACAGGAACACTGAAGCTTTCTTT.

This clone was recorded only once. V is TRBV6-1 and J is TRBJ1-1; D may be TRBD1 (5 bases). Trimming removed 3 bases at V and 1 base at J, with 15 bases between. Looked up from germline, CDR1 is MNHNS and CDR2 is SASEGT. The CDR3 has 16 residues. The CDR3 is CASSETHRKGNTEAFF. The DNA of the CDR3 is TGTGCCAGCAGTGAGACCCACAGGAAGGGGAACACTGAAGCTTTCTTT.

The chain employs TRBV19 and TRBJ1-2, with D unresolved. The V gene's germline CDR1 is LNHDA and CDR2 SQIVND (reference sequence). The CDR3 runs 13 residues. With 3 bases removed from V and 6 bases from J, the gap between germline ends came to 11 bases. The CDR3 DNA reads TGTGCCAGTAGTATTTTGAGTGAGGATGGCTACACCTTC. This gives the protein CASSILSEDGYTF.

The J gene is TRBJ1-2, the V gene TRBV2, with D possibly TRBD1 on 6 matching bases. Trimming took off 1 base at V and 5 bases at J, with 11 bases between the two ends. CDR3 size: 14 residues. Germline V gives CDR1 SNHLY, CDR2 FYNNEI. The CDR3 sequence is CASSEDRVGYGYTF. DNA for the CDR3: TGTGCCAGCAGTGAAGACAGGGTAGGGTATGGCTACACCTTC.

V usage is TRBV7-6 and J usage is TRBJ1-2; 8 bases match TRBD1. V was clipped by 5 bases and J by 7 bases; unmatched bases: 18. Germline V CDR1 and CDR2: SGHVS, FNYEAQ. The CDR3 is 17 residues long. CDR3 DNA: TGTGCCAGCAGCCGATTTTCCAGGGGGCAGGGGGAGCGTGGCTACACCTTC. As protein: CASSRFSRGQGERGYTF.

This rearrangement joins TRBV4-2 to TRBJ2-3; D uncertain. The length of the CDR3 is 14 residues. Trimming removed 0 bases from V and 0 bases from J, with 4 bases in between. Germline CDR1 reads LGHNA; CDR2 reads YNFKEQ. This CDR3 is CASSQDPSTDTQYF. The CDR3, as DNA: TGTGCCAGCAGCCAAGACCCTAGCACAGATACGCAGTATTTT.

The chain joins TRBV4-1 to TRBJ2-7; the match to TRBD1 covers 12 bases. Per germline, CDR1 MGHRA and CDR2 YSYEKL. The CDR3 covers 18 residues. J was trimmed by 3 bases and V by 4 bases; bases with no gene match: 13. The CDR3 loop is CASSLLPGQGARLYEQYF. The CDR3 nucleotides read TGCGCCAGCAGCCTATTACCGGGACAGGGGGCGCGACTCTACGAGCAGTACTTC.

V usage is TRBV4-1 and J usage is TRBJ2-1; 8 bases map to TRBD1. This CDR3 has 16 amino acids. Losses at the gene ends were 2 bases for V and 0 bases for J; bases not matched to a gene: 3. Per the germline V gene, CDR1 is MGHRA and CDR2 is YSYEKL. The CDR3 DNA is TGCGCCAGCAGCCAATTTACAGGGGGCTCCTACAATGAGCAGTTCTTC. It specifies CASSQFTGGSYNEQFF.

The CDR3 sequence: CASSLRTGGGNEQFF. The CDR3 nucleotides are TGTGCCAGCAGCTTAAGGACAGGGGGCGGAAATGAGCAGTTCTTC. The chain couples TRBV11-2 to TRBJ2-1; TRBD1 aligns across 11 bases. V lost 2 bases and J lost 7; bases outside the gene matches: 4. Germline values: CDR1 SGHAT, CDR2 FQNNGV. The CDR3 totals 15 residues.

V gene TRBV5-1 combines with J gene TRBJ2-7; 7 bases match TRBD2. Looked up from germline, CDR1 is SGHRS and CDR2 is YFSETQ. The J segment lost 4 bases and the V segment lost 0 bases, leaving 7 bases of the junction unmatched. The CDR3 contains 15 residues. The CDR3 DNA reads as TGCGCCAGCAGCTTGGGGCCAGCGGGGAAGTACGAGCAGTACTTC. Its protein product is CASSLGPAGKYEQYF.

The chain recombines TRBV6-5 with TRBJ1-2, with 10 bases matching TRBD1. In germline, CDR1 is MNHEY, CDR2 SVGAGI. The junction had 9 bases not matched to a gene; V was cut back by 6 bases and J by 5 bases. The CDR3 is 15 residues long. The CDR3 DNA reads TGTGCCAGCAGGAAAGACAGGGGGCAATCTTATGGCTACACCTTC. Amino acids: CASRKDRGQSYGYTF.

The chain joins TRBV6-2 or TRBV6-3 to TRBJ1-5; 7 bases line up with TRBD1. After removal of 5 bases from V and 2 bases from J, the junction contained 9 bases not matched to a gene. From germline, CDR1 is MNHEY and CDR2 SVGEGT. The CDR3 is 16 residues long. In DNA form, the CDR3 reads TGTGCCAGCAGTAGAGGACAGGTTTGGGGCAATCAGCCCCAGCATTTT. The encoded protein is CASSRGQVWGNQPQHF.

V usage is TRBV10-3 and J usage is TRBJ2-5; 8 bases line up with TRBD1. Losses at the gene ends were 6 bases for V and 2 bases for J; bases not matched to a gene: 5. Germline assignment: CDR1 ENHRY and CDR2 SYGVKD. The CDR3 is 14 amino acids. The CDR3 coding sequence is TGTGCCATCAGAACTGACAGGGGACAAGAGACCCAGTACTTC. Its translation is CAIRTDRGQETQYF.

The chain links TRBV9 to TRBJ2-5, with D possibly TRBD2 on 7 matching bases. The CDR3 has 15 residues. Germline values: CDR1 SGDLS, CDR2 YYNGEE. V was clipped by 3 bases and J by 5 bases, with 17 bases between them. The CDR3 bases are TGTGCCAGCAGCGCCCTTACGGGGGGCTGGGAGACCCAGTACTTC. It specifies CASSALTGGWETQYF.

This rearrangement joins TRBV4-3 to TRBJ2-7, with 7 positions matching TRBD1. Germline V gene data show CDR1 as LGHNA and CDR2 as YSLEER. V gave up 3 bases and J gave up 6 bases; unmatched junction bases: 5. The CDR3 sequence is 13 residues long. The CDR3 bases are TGCGCCAGCAGCCAGAGACAGGGTGGCGAGCAGTACTTC. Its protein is CASSQRQGGEQYF.